These T cell receptor beta chains were read from a single sample in a study of CD8 T cells in ankylosing spondylitis. TCRdb used MiXCR to reprocess the 5' RACE reads, holding one entry per CDR3 protein. The sample has hundreds of thousands of distinct CDR3 sequences, roughly 13% seen once. Sequencing was performed on blood, either unsorted or a sorted T cell fraction (not recorded which). The receptors here all came from a male donor with ankylosing spondylitis. Both conserved end residues are part of each CDR3. D genes are given only for firm matches. The size of a clone is reported for some rows only, either as once, few or many, or as a class for expanded clones.

clone size: NA
J gene: TRBJ1-2
V gene: TRBV15
D gene: NA
CDR3 protein: CATSRAGGGGEGYTF
CDR3 DNA: TGTGCCACCAGCAGAGCAGGAGGAGGGGGTGAGGGCTACACCTTC

clone size: few
J gene: TRBJ1-3
V gene: TRBV11-2
D gene: NA
CDR3 protein: CASSLFQGAGNTIYF
CDR3 DNA: TGTGCCAGCAGCTTATTCCAGGGTGCAGGAAACACCATATATTTT

clone size: NA
J gene: TRBJ2-1
V gene: TRBV19
D gene: TRBD2
CDR3 protein: CASSREREYNEQFF
CDR3 DNA: TGTGCCAGTAGCAGGGAGCGGGAATACAATGAGCAGTTCTTC

clone size: NA
J gene: TRBJ2-5
V gene: TRBV15
D gene: NA
CDR3 protein: CATSRDRFQETQYF
CDR3 DNA: TGTGCCACCAGCAGAGACCGGTTTCAAGAGACCCAGTACTTC

clone size: few
J gene: TRBJ2-1
V gene: TRBV6-5
D gene: NA
CDR3 protein: CASSFTGIAAYNEQFF
CDR3 DNA: TGTGCCAGCAGTTTCACAGGGATAGCAGCCTACAATGAGCAGTTCTTC

clone size: NA
J gene: TRBJ1-1
V gene: TRBV9
D gene: NA
CDR3 protein: CASGRGGAALDTEAFF
CDR3 DNA: TGTGCCAGCGGGCGGGGCGGGGCCGCCCTGGACACTGAAGCTTTCTTT

clone size: few
J gene: TRBJ2-2
V gene: TRBV29-1
D gene: NA
CDR3 protein: CSSRDKNTGELFF
CDR3 DNA: TGCAGCTCCCGGGACAAGAACACCGGGGAGCTGTTTTTT

clone size: NA
J gene: TRBJ2-4
V gene: TRBV27
D gene: TRBD1
CDR3 protein: CASSPWTGIENIQYF
CDR3 DNA: TGTGCCAGCAGTCCCTGGACAGGGATTGAAAACATTCAGTACTTC

clone size: NA
J gene: TRBJ2-4
V gene: TRBV2
D gene: TRBD2
CDR3 protein: CASSSGGGEAIQYF
CDR3 DNA: TGTGCCAGCAGTTCCGGTGGGGGGGAAGCCATTCAGTACTTC

clone size: NA
J gene: TRBJ2-6
V gene: TRBV7-6
D gene: TRBD1
CDR3 protein: CASSSIRQGVASGANVLTF
CDR3 DNA: TGTGCCAGCAGCTCAATACGACAGGGAGTTGCTTCTGGGGCCAACGTCCTGACTTTC

clone size: NA
J gene: TRBJ1-2
V gene: TRBV15
D gene: NA
CDR3 protein: CATAPLSGLSVGYTF
CDR3 DNA: TGTGCCACAGCCCCACTTTCGGGTCTTTCCGTTGGCTACACCTTC

clone size: many
J gene: TRBJ2-1
V gene: TRBV5-5
D gene: TRBD2
CDR3 protein: CASSSLAGGPDEQFF
CDR3 DNA: TGTGCCAGCAGCTCCCTGGCGGGAGGACCCGATGAGCAGTTCTTC

clone size: many
J gene: TRBJ2-3
V gene: TRBV5-1
D gene: TRBD2
CDR3 protein: CASSSGLAEYTDTQYF
CDR3 DNA: TGCGCCAGCAGCTCGGGACTAGCGGAGTACACAGATACGCAGTATTTT

clone size: NA
J gene: TRBJ1-1
V gene: TRBV6-6
D gene: NA
CDR3 protein: CASSYQDPGQAFF
CDR3 DNA: TGTGCCAGCAGTTACCAAGACCCTGGCCAAGCTTTCTTT

clone size: few
J gene: TRBJ2-7
V gene: TRBV5-1
D gene: TRBD2
CDR3 protein: CASSSRLAGGNEQYF
CDR3 DNA: TGCGCCAGCAGCTCCCGACTAGCGGGAGGGAACGAGCAGTACTTC

clone size: few
J gene: TRBJ2-6
V gene: TRBV5-6
D gene: TRBD1
CDR3 protein: CASSFGDRGLGANVLTF
CDR3 DNA: TGTGCCAGCAGCTTTGGGGACAGGGGGCTTGGGGCCAACGTCCTGACTTTC

clone size: many
J gene: TRBJ1-1
V gene: TRBV27
D gene: NA
CDR3 protein: CASSPSGNTEAFF
CDR3 DNA: TGTGCCAGCAGTCCCTCAGGGAACACTGAAGCTTTCTTT

clone size: many
J gene: TRBJ2-1
V gene: TRBV29-1
D gene: TRBD2
CDR3 protein: CSVEETSGHNEQFF
CDR3 DNA: TGCAGCGTTGAGGAGACTAGCGGGCACAATGAGCAGTTCTTC

clone size: many
J gene: TRBJ2-3
V gene: TRBV30
D gene: TRBD2
CDR3 protein: CAWRLAGGSGTQYF
CDR3 DNA: TGTGCCTGGCGACTAGCGGGAGGTTCGGGGACGCAGTATTTT

clone size: few
J gene: TRBJ1-3
V gene: TRBV20-1
D gene: NA
CDR3 protein: CSAEGPLSGNTIYF
CDR3 DNA: TGCAGTGCCGAGGGACCGCTCTCTGGAAACACCATATATTTT

clone size: many
J gene: TRBJ1-5
V gene: TRBV15
D gene: NA
CDR3 protein: CATSRPSRGTSNQPQHF
CDR3 DNA: TGTGCCACCAGCAGACCTAGCAGGGGTACAAGCAATCAGCCCCAGCATTTT

clone size: many
J gene: TRBJ2-1
V gene: TRBV12-3/TRBV12-4
D gene: NA
CDR3 protein: CASSYVSPDEQFF
CDR3 DNA: TGTGCCAGCAGTTACGTCTCCCCCGATGAGCAGTTCTTC

clone size: few
J gene: TRBJ2-1
V gene: TRBV7-8
D gene: TRBD1
CDR3 protein: CASSLAGGLFNEQFF
CDR3 DNA: TGTGCCAGCAGCTTGGCAGGGGGCTTGTTCAATGAGCAGTTCTTC

clone size: many
J gene: TRBJ2-3
V gene: TRBV2
D gene: TRBD2
CDR3 protein: CASSLAGEDTQYF
CDR3 DNA: TGTGCCAGCAGTTTAGCGGGAGAAGATACGCAGTATTTT

clone size: NA
J gene: TRBJ2-7
V gene: TRBV20-1
D gene: TRBD1
CDR3 protein: CSARGRQGSYYEQYF
CDR3 DNA: TGCAGTGCTAGAGGACGACAGGGGTCGTACTACGAGCAGTACTTC

clone size: few
J gene: TRBJ2-5
V gene: TRBV5-1
D gene: TRBD2
CDR3 protein: CASSSPASGQETQYF
CDR3 DNA: TGCGCCAGCAGCTCTCCCGCTAGCGGCCAAGAGACCCAGTACTTC

clone size: many
J gene: TRBJ2-7
V gene: TRBV7-9
D gene: NA
CDR3 protein: CASEGLYEQYF
CDR3 DNA: TGTGCCAGCGAAGGTCTCTACGAGCAGTACTTC